This passage covers 13 T cell receptor beta chains from one sample sequenced in a study of high-grade serous ovarian cancer treatment subgroups. Tumor samples were taken before definitive surgery or chemotherapy. Method: immunoSEQ multiplex PCR; TCRdb's copy keeps in-frame clones and lacks some. The sample has around 9,000 clones; roughly nine tenths are singletons. The source material was tumor tissue. These receptors were taken from a human donor with high-grade serous ovarian cancer.

The table lists this clone with a count of one. The V gene is TRBV5-4, the J gene TRBJ1-2, with 9 bases matching TRBD1. The ends lost 1 base at V and 3 bases at J; junction bases unmatched: 4. This CDR3 is 15 amino acids long. Germline lookup yields CDR1 SGHNT and CDR2 YYREEE (reference sequence). DNA for the CDR3: TGTGCCAGCAGCTTGCCGGGACAGGGCTACTATGGCTACACCTTC. It translates to CASSLPGQGYYGYTF.

The chain combines TRBV6-1 with TRBJ1-6; TRBD1 matches at 9 bases. The length of the CDR3 is 14 residues. The J segment lost 11 bases and the V segment lost 2 bases, leaving 4 bases of the junction unmatched. Germline V lookup: CDR1 MNHNS, CDR2 SASEGT. Here the CDR3 DNA reads TGTGCCAGCAGTGAAAGGGACAGGGTTCCACCCCTCCACTTT. The encoded protein is CASSERDRVPPLHF.

The table lists this clone with a few counts. This chain connects TRBV30 to TRBJ1-5, with D possibly being TRBD1 (6 bases). The V end lost 2 bases, the J end lost 6 bases, and 11 bases lay between the germline ends. The CDR3 runs to 13 residues. CDR1 is GTSNPN and CDR2 is SVGIG in the germline V gene (reference sequence). CDR3 DNA sequence: TGTGCCTGGAGTAAAGGGGGTTCTCAGCCCCAGCATTTT. Amino acid sequence: CAWSKGGSQPQHF.

V usage is TRBV30 and J usage is TRBJ1-4, with a possible D match to TRBD1 (6 bases). Germline V gene data show CDR1 as GTSNPN and CDR2 as SVGIG (reference sequence). Trimming took off 0 bases at V and 5 bases at J, with 10 bases between the two ends. The CDR3 is made up of 14 amino acids. CDR3 in DNA: TGTGCCTGGAGTGTAACAGGGTTGAATGAAAAACTGTTTTTT. Protein: CAWSVTGLNEKLFF.

The chain employs TRBV5-6 and TRBJ1-4, with TRBD1 matching over 9 bases. The germline V gene encodes CDR1 SGHDT and CDR2 YYEEEE. This CDR3 contains 16 residues. Trimming took 4 bases from V and 4 from J; bases not matched to a gene: 8. The CDR3 sequence: CASSPLGQGINEKLFF. DNA for the CDR3: TGTGCCAGCAGCCCCCTCGGACAGGGGATTAATGAAAAACTGTTTTTT.

The sample holds one count of this clone. This chain joins TRBV18 and TRBJ2-3; TRBD1 matches at 7 bases. The junction had 4 bases not matched to a gene; V was cut back by 3 bases and J by 4 bases. The CDR3 covers 14 residues. Germline CDR1 and CDR2: KGHSH and LQKENI. The CDR3, as DNA: TGTGCCAGCTCACCGGGTCAGGGGGCAGATACGCAGTATTTT. Its translation: CASSPGQGADTQYF.

CDR3 in DNA: TGTGCCTGGAGTGTATGGGGGACCGGGGAGCTGTTTTTT. This codes for CAWSVWGTGELFF. This chain links TRBV30 with TRBJ2-2; D may be TRBD1 or TRBD2 (5 bases each). Trimming left V 0 bases short and J 5 bases short, with 7 bases between. The V gene's germline CDR1 is GTSNPN and CDR2 SVGIG (reference sequence). This CDR3 has 13 amino acids.

The rearrangement joins TRBV5-6 to TRBJ2-1, with D perhaps TRBD2 (5 bases). This CDR3 contains 14 residues. Germline V CDR1 and CDR2: SGHDT, YYEEEE. V was clipped by 7 bases and J by 4 bases, with 15 bases between them. The CDR3 loop is CASLGSPGYNEQFF. In DNA form, the CDR3 reads TGTGCCAGCCTAGGATCTCCGGGATACAATGAGCAGTTCTTC.

The chain combines TRBV29-1 with TRBJ2-7; weak D call: TRBD1 (6 bases). V lost 6 bases to trimming and J lost 2 bases, with 11 bases between them. The CDR3 contains 12 residues. Germline CDR1 is SQVTM and CDR2 is ANQGSEA. The CDR3: CSVLTGTYEQYF. In DNA, the CDR3 is TGCAGCGTCCTGACAGGTACCTACGAGCAGTACTTC.

The rearrangement joins TRBV7-2 to TRBJ2-3, with TRBD2 identical over 8 bases. Germline loops: CDR1 SGHTA, CDR2 FQGNSA. Trimming removed 8 bases from V and 2 bases from J; junction bases left unmatched: 9. The CDR3 consists of 15 residues. The chain's CDR3 is CASALELAVTDTQYF. In nucleotides, the CDR3 is TGTGCCAGCGCCTTAGAACTAGCGGTCACAGATACGCAGTATTTT.

V gene TRBV7-2 combines with J gene TRBJ1-1; D unresolved. Germline V CDR1 and CDR2: SGHTA, FQGNSA. V was shortened by 3 bases and J by 1 base, with 9 bases between the two germline ends. CDR3 length: 14 residues. CDR3 nucleotides: TGTGCCAGCAGCTTTGGGTGGGGGAACACTGAAGCTTTCTTT. This translates into CASSFGWGNTEAFF.

The chain uses TRBV4-3 and TRBJ1-3, with a weak D call TRBD1 (5 bases). This CDR3 has 16 amino acids. Looked up from germline, CDR1 is LGHNA and CDR2 is YSLEER. Trimming cost V 2 bases and J 2 bases, with 13 bases left between them. CDR3 DNA sequence: TGCGCCAGCAGCCAACTATATTGGGGGGCTGGAAACACCATATATTTT. It encodes CASSQLYWGAGNTIYF.

The V call is TRBV6-1, the J call TRBJ1-4; D is unclear. In germline, CDR1 is MNHNS, CDR2 SASEGT. The V and J ends lost 6 bases and 8 bases respectively, with 7 bases between them. This CDR3 is 11 amino acids long. Written as DNA, the CDR3 is TGTGCCAGCAGGTCGTCCGAAAAACTGTTTTTT. This encodes CASRSSEKLFF.